This T cell receptor beta chain was profiled in a study of OX40 agonist ivuxolimab in advanced cancers. At the level of the study: Two cutaneous melanoma patients and one hepatocellular carcinoma patient, three in all, had partial responses.

Germline V CDR1 and CDR2: MNHNS, SASEGT. This CDR3 region has 14 residues. The V end was cut by 6 bases, the J end by 7 bases, with 16 bases between. Study-wide points: Low levels of normalized T-cell clonal expansion also appeared in some nonresponders.

About this clone: Its specificity is unknown.

Sequencing was performed with immunoSEQ multiplex PCR; in TCRdb, only in-frame clones are kept and a portion is missing. The sample yields about 90,000 clones, roughly nine tenths seen once. Researchers took blood at baseline, on cycle 4 day 1, and on cycle 7 day 1. The chain employs TRBV6-1 and TRBJ1-5; tentative D call: TRBD1 (6 bases). This clonotype originated in an adult with an advanced solid tumor such as melanoma, head and neck, liver or kidney cancer. The sample in question was CD4+ or CD8+ T cells sorted from blood, obtained in a trial of the OX40 agonist ivuxolimab. CDR3 residues: CASRHPYGGQPQHF. CDR3 nucleotide sequence: TGTGCCAGCAGGCACCCTTATGGGGGCCAGCCCCAGCATTTT.